The clone carrying this T cell receptor beta chain showed up many times. TCRdb re-called the 5' RACE reads through MiXCR, storing one row per CDR3 protein. The data hold about 64,000 distinct CDR3 sequences, with about 22% observed a single time. V shed 8 bases and J 2 bases; nucleotides not matched to a gene: 4. This CDR3 is built from 13 residues. The germline CDR1 and CDR2 sequences are SGHRS and YFSETQ. The sequencing input was memory CD4+ T cells sorted from a lymph node. Subset indicated: memory CD4+ T cells, CD4+CD45RO+CD25-. The receptor was isolated from a female donor with breast cancer. V and J are TRBV5-1 and TRBJ2-1, with 7 nucleotides matching TRBD1. The CDR3 here is CASAGTAYNEQFF. CDR3 DNA: TGCGCCAGTGCCGGGACAGCCTACAATGAGCAGTTCTTC.